The following is a T cell receptor (beta chain) sequence with its context. The clone's antigen remains unknown. No conserved phenylalanine or tryptophan is present at the end of the CDR3, so a read error is the likely explanation. The sample belongs to a study of CD8+CD57+ T cells in acquired aplastic anemia (dated by TCRdb to the late 2010s). About the full investigation: Extracted DNA from sorted CD4+ and CD8+ cells averaged around 3.5 ug, ranging from about 0.2 to 30 ug. CD8+CD57+ expansion was defined as frequency above the mean frequency observed in healthy subjects.

Study-wide conclusions, independent of this receptor: CD8+ Simpson's diversity did not differ significantly between patients and healthy controls (P=0.060). Roughly 30 CD8+ CDR3 sequences were found to be shared between patients and controls, but these sequences appeared to be highly expressed in patients and within the immunodominant clones of the patients.

Expansion of CD8+CD57+ cells had been shown by flow cytometry in the patients chosen for sequencing. Every patient had severe acquired aplastic anemia, diagnosed using the International Study of Aplastic Anemia and Agranulocytosis and Camitta criteria. Patients had received no therapy at the time of blood sampling. In this study, sorted CD4+ and CD8+ T cells from the blood of healthy subjects and of severe aplastic anemia patients had their TCR repertoires deep-sequenced. Patients were enrolled in the USA under clinicaltrials.gov protocols 00001620, 01623167, 00001397, 00071045, 00081523 and 00961064. Ficoll-Paque density gradient centrifugation was used to isolate peripheral blood mononuclear cells. Before DNA extraction, CD4+ and CD8+ T cells were sorted by FACS or by magnetic beads. Genomic DNA was used as template for profiling of TCR beta VDJ combinations and CDR3 sequences. An Illumina HiSeq 2000 was used for TCR repertoire sequencing. Per the authors' processing: TRBV/TRBJ rearrangement plots, CDR3 size and DJ length profiles, and Simpson's diversity index were used to assess repertoires. The most abundant DNA sequence in the deep sequencing data was defined as the immunodominant clone. CDR3 amino acid sequences were screened for sharing across subjects and compared with published repertoires and the VDJdb database. TCRdb cleaned the public reads at Q25 with fastp, built clones with MiXCR and kept in-frame beta chains. Rows with one shared CDR3 protein collapse into an entry with the most common genes and DNA. V and J calls and clone size were set by TCRdb, not the authors. The sample table shows tens of thousands of distinct CDR3 sequences, and roughly three fifths are seen once. The top ten clonotypes cover 59% of the sample.

The CDR3 is 12 residues long, counting both termini. The sequence is cut down to CDR3 DNA, 36 bases in frame from base 1. The germline V gene (reference sequence) specifies LNHNV as CDR1 and YYDKDF as CDR2. V is cut by 6 bases and J by 7 bases, and the space between the germline ends is 7 bases. Input material: sorted CD4+, CD8+, or CD8+CD57+ T cells (not recorded which) from PBMCs. The receptor's source is a human donor with aplastic anemia. The V gene is TRBV15 and the J gene is TRBJ1-6; the D gene is perhaps TRBD1, on 5 matching bases. The CDR3 has the sequence CATRSGNSPLHL. The nucleotide sequence reads as follows: TGTGCCACCAGATCAGGGAATTCACCCCTCCACCTT.